This T cell receptor (beta chain) was identified in a study of T-cell reconstitution after alpha-beta-depleted transplantation in children. Construction of the TCRbeta library involved unique molecular identifiers. Each CDR3 protein is one row after TCRdb ran MiXCR on the PCR reads. This repertoire shows around 200,000 distinct CDR3 sequences, roughly 8.3% found once; its top ten account for 35%. The CDR3 is made up of 13 amino acids. Germline lookup yields CDR1 SGHTA and CDR2 FQGTGA. The V end lost 8 bases, the J end lost 9 bases, and 17 bases lay between the germline ends. The sample was PBMCs, mostly from graft donor cells, taken 360 days after TCRalphabeta/CD19-depleted stem cell transplant. This chain links TRBV7-3 with TRBJ2-1; unclear D gene. This TCR was sampled from a male patient aged 2-15 years who had a stem cell transplant for acute myeloid leukemia, so the T cells may come from the graft donor. The CDR3 protein is CASAVLQRGEQFF. In DNA form, the CDR3 reads TGTGCCAGCGCAGTACTCCAGCGTGGTGAGCAGTTCTTC.